This T cell receptor beta chain originates from a study of PD-L1 blockade in urothelial cancer. In the study overall: Reported median T cell count for blood samples was 120,000 to 150,000. Study results and caveats: Lower than median blood TCR clonality before treatment predicted better survival.

The CDR3 contains 14 residues. Germline CDR1 and CDR2: SGDLS and YYNGEE. V shed 0 bases and J shed 3 bases, with 10 bases lying between them. TCRdb's copy holds only in-frame clones and misses some; the assay was immunoSEQ multiplex PCR. The table includes 35,000 to 50,000 clones, approximately 90% detected once. As concerns this clone: Its specificity is unknown.

The gene calls are TRBV9 and TRBJ2-7; D is possibly TRBD1 (6 bases). The source is a woman aged 55-69 years with urothelial cancer. The sequenced sample was PBMCs, obtained around atezolizumab (anti-PD-L1) treatment. CDR3 in DNA: TGTGCCAGCAGCGTAGTGAGACAGGTCTACGAGCAGTACTTC. Translation gives CASSVVRQVYEQYF.